This T cell receptor (beta chain) was found in a study of PD-1 blockade in classical Hodgkin lymphoma. General observations from the study: Relapsed/refractory patients reportedly had lower baseline diversity than newly diagnosed patients. A significant rise in TCR diversity was seen by C4D1 for CD4+ cells but not for CD8+ cells.

As regards this clone: Its target is unknown.

The data were produced by immunoSEQ multiplex PCR, yet TCRdb's version contains in-frame clones alone and is incomplete. The sample holds 27,000 or so clones, over 55% seen once. Time point noted: cycle 4 day 1 (C4D1), after 6 weeks of nivolumab. Each and every patient relapsed after autologous stem cell transplantation, and patients got differing brentuximab vedotin exposure. The sample in question was peripheral blood mononuclear cells (PBMCs), obtained before the fourth cycle of nivolumab. This sequence originates from a human donor with classical Hodgkin lymphoma.

The CDR3 nucleotides are TGTGCCAGCAATAGGGGCGGGGGGAACACCGGGGAGCTGTTTTTT. It codes for CASNRGGGNTGELFF. The chain couples TRBV7-9 to TRBJ2-2, with TRBD2 identical over 7 bases. V was clipped by 7 bases and J by 1 base; unmatched bases: 6. Germline CDR1 and CDR2: SEHNR and FQNEAQ (reference sequence). The CDR3 contains 15 residues.